The 18 T cell receptor beta chains presented below share a single source sample, sequenced in a study of T cell repertoires and HLA-DP antigens. These receptors are not linked to any known antigen. Method: immunoSEQ multiplex PCR; TCRdb's copy keeps in-frame clones and lacks some. The repertoire holds some 110,000 clones, with 85% to 95% as singletons. Sequencing was performed on CD4+ T cells from PBMCs. The receptors originated from a woman aged 18-35 years in good health and CMV-seronegative.

This chain links TRBV7-2 with TRBJ2-4; possibly TRBD1 for D (6 bases). CDR1 and CDR2 from the germline V gene are SGHTA and FQGNSA. The CDR3 has 13 residues. Trimming removed 8 bases from V and 6 bases from J, with 14 bases in between. The CDR3 loop is CASARVGGNIQYF. The CDR3 DNA reads as TGTGCCAGCGCTAGGGTAGGGGGAAACATTCAGTACTTC.

The chain links TRBV5-6 to TRBJ2-5, with 8 bases identical to TRBD1. The CDR3 is 13 amino acids. V lost 3 bases and J lost 3; bases outside the gene matches: 1. The germline CDR1 and CDR2 sequences are SGHDT and YYEEEE. Here the CDR3 reads CASSWTGKETQYF. CDR3 coding DNA: TGTGCCAGCAGCTGGACAGGGAAAGAGACCCAGTACTTC. Combining the CDR3 with reference TRBV5-6 and TRBJ2-5 gives the whole variable domain DAGVTQSPTHLIKTRGQQVTLRCSPKSGHDTVSWYQQALGQGPQFIFQYYEEEERQRGNFPDRFSGHQFPNYSSELNVNALLLGDSALYLCASSWTGKETQYFGPGTRLLVL.

The V gene is TRBV7-2, the J gene TRBJ1-5; D gene ambiguous. The V end lost 4 bases, the J end lost 7 bases, and 20 bases lay between the germline ends. This CDR3 is 16 amino acids long. Germline V gene data show CDR1 as SGHTA and CDR2 as FQGNSA. CDR3 sequence reads: CASSSDGRSRHQPQHF. Written as DNA, the CDR3 is TGTGCCAGCAGCTCGGACGGAAGATCCCGACACCAGCCCCAGCATTTT.

This clone came up once. The rearrangement links TRBV28 to TRBJ2-5, with TRBD1 matching 7 bases. Trimming took 6 bases from V and 7 from J; bases not matched to a gene: 8. This CDR3 has 13 amino acids. Germline V gives CDR1 MDHEN, CDR2 SYDVKM. CDR3 amino acids: CASRPPGQRTQYF. DNA for the CDR3: TGTGCCAGCAGACCCCCGGGACAGCGGACCCAGTACTTC.

The CDR3 bases are TGTGCCAGCAGCGGCGGGGGCCAAGAGACCCAGTACTTC. Translated: CASSGGGQETQYF. This chain uses TRBV7-3 with TRBJ2-5, with 7 nucleotides matching TRBD2. V lost 5 bases to trimming and J lost 1 base; unmatched junction nucleotides: 1. Germline V gives CDR1 SGHTA, CDR2 FQGTGA. The CDR3 length is 13 residues.

This sequence joins TRBV25-1 and TRBJ1-5, with D perhaps matching TRBD1 (5 bases). The CDR3 has 14 residues. Germline V gene data show CDR1 as MGHDK and CDR2 as SYGVNS. V was trimmed by 6 bases and J by 4 bases, leaving 13 bases between them. Here the CDR3 DNA reads TGTGCCAGCAGGGGGGAGGGGATGAATCAGCCCCAGCATTTT. This gives the protein CASRGEGMNQPQHF. Full variable domain (rest looked up from reference TRBV25-1 and TRBJ1-5): EADIYQTPRYLVIGTGKKITLECSQTMGHDKMYWYQQDPGMELHLIHYSYGVNSTEKGDLSSESTVSRIRTEHFPLTLESARPSHTSQYLCASRGEGMNQPQHFGDGTRLSIL.

This clone was picked up a small number of times. The V call is TRBV18, the J call TRBJ2-1; 11 nucleotides align to TRBD2. From germline, CDR1 is KGHSH and CDR2 LQKENI. The CDR3 loop spans 15 amino acids. With 0 bases clipped from V and 9 bases from J, the junction kept 4 bases outside the gene matches. CDR3 region: CASSPPRLAGPEQFF. CDR3 nucleotides: TGTGCCAGCTCACCACCGCGACTAGCGGGGCCTGAGCAGTTCTTC.

The chain couples TRBV11-3 to TRBJ1-6; the match to TRBD1 covers 7 bases. After removal of 4 bases from V and 4 bases from J, the junction contained 10 bases not matched to a gene. CDR3 length: 17 residues. In germline, CDR1 is SGHNT, CDR2 YENEEA. CDR3 nucleotides: TGTGCCAGCAGCTCATTACAGGGGTACCGGTATAATTCACCCCTCCACTTT. This gives the protein CASSSLQGYRYNSPLHF.

This clone occurred once. The V and J genes are TRBV18 and TRBJ2-7, with 9 nucleotides matching TRBD2. In germline, CDR1 is KGHSH, CDR2 LQKENI. Losses at the gene ends were 3 bases for V and 7 bases for J; bases not matched to a gene: 10. The CDR3 has 15 residues. The CDR3 region is CASSPVAGVLVEQYF. DNA for the CDR3: TGTGCCAGCTCACCGGTAGCGGGAGTCTTAGTAGAGCAGTACTTC.

The chain carries TRBV7-2 and TRBJ1-4; no reliable D call. This CDR3 is 13 amino acids long. Trimming left V 4 bases short and J 0 bases short, with 3 bases between. Germline V gene sequence: CDR1 SGHTA, CDR2 FQGNSA. The DNA for the CDR3 is TGTGCCAGCAGCTCCACAACTAATGAAAAACTGTTTTTT. It is translated as CASSSTTNEKLFF.

V usage is TRBV5-6 and J usage is TRBJ2-7, with TRBD1 matching over 9 bases. Unmatched junction bases numbered 11, after V lost 4 bases and J lost 6 bases. CDR3 length: 15 amino acids. The germline V gene encodes CDR1 SGHDT and CDR2 YYEEEE. CDR3 sequence (DNA): TGTGCCAGCAGCAGGGGACAGGGTCGTACCGGCGAGCAGTACTTC. Its protein product is CASSRGQGRTGEQYF.

The chain links TRBV4-2 to TRBJ1-6; 7 bases are shared with TRBD1. The V and J ends lost 2 bases and 7 bases, in that order; junction bases with no gene match: 14. CDR3 size: 18 residues. Germline-derived CDR1 and CDR2 are LGHNA and YNFKEQ. This chain's CDR3 is CASSQQERTGAANSPLHF. CDR3 in DNA: TGTGCCAGCAGCCAACAGGAAAGGACAGGAGCGGCAAATTCACCCCTCCACTTT.

V and J are TRBV4-2 and TRBJ1-5, with 8 bases fitting TRBD1. The CDR3 length is 18 residues. The germline V gene encodes CDR1 LGHNA and CDR2 YNFKEQ. Trimming at V came to 2 bases and at J to 4 bases, leaving 13 bases not matched to a gene. CDR3 DNA sequence: TGTGCCAGCAGCCAAAGTCCGGCAGGGGGCATAGCAAATCAGCCCCAGCATTTT. It is translated as CASSQSPAGGIANQPQHF.

The chain recombines TRBV6-6 with TRBJ2-5, with D possibly being TRBD1 or TRBD2 (5 bases each). The V end lost 0 bases, the J end lost 5 bases, and 13 bases lay between the germline ends. The CDR3 is 15 residues long. The germline V gene encodes CDR1 MNHNY and CDR2 SVGAGI (reference sequence). CDR3: CASSYSTGKGETQYF. The CDR3 DNA sequence: TGTGCCAGCAGTTACTCGACGGGAAAGGGGGAGACCCAGTACTTC.

The chain uses TRBV6-5 and TRBJ2-1; 13 bases are shared with TRBD2. CDR1 MNHEY and CDR2 SVGAGI come from the germline V gene. V dropped 5 bases and J dropped 5; count of bases not matched to a gene: 3. The CDR3 spans 15 residues. The CDR3 bases are TGTGCCAGCAGTCGCGGACTAGCGGGAGACAATGAGCAGTTCTTC. Its translation is CASSRGLAGDNEQFF.

The chain combines TRBV5-8 with TRBJ2-1, with D possibly being TRBD1 (5 bases). V was trimmed by 0 bases and J by 8 bases, leaving 9 bases between them. The CDR3 contains 13 residues. Germline loops: CDR1 SGHTS, CDR2 YDEGEE. CDR3 sequence: CASSLEGWDEQFF. The CDR3 DNA is TGTGCCAGCAGCTTGGAGGGGTGGGATGAGCAGTTCTTC. Using reference TRBV5-8 and TRBJ2-1 for the parts outside the CDR3, the full variable domain is EAGVTQSPTHLIKTRGQQATLRCSPISGHTSVYWYQQALGLGLQFLLWYDEGEERNRGNFPPRFSGRQFPNYSSELNVNALELEDSALYLCASSLEGWDEQFFGPGTRLTVL.

J is TRBJ2-2 and V is TRBV2; D could derive from TRBD1 or TRBD2 (5 bases each). The V and J ends lost 10 bases and 6 bases respectively, with 9 bases between them. CDR1 is SNHLY and CDR2 is FYNNEI in the germline V gene. The CDR3 consists of 11 residues. CDR3 residues: CATGRAGELFF. CDR3 DNA sequence: TGTGCCACGGGACGGGCCGGGGAGCTGTTTTTT.

V and J are TRBV19 and TRBJ1-5, with D perhaps matching TRBD1 (5 bases). V shed 5 bases and J shed 4 bases, with 15 bases lying between them. This CDR3 spans 15 amino acids. CDR1 is LNHDA and CDR2 is SQIVND in the germline V gene (reference sequence). CDR3 protein: CASSYPRDLNQPQHF. The CDR3 region has the DNA TGTGCCAGTAGTTACCCCAGGGACCTGAATCAGCCCCAGCATTTT.